This is a list of T cell receptor beta chains from one sample in a study of Ad26.COV2.S vaccination and SARS-CoV-2 variants. Profiled with immunoSEQ multiplex PCR; TCRdb holds only in-frame clones, not every one. The sample has 440,000 or so clones; around 91% are singletons. This specimen consisted of peripheral blood, obtained in a trial of Ad26.COV2.S vaccine versus placebo. These receptors were collected from a person between 18 and 59 years old who received the Ad26.COV2.S COVID-19 vaccine or a placebo. The CDR3 runs from the conserved cysteine through the conserved F or W. The order of the fields is V gene, clone size, J gene, D gene, CDR3 protein, CDR3 DNA. D genes are given only for firm matches. A clone size is listed for some rows: how often the clone was seen (once, few, many), or a class if it is expanded.

>TRBV9|NA|TRBJ2-3|TRBD2
CASTGGLSSTDTQYF
TGTGCCAGCACGGGGGGGCTCTCTAGCACAGATACGCAGTATTTT
>TRBV28|NA|TRBJ1-6|NA
CASSLGGGMGEINSPLHF
TGTGCCAGCAGTTTAGGAGGGGGGATGGGGGAGATTAATTCACCCCTCCACTTT
>TRBV3-1/TRBV3-2|NA|TRBJ2-1|NA
CASSQDRGPVVNEQFF
TGTGCCAGCAGCCAAGATAGAGGCCCGGTAGTAAATGAGCAGTTCTTC
>TRBV5-5|NA|TRBJ2-3|TRBD1
CASSEDRGPDTQYF
TGTGCCAGCAGCGAAGACAGGGGTCCAGATACGCAGTATTTT
>TRBV4-3|NA|TRBJ2-7|TRBD1
CASSQDPGQDYEQYF
TGCGCCAGCAGCCAAGATCCCGGACAGGACTACGAGCAGTACTTC
>TRBV25-1|NA|TRBJ2-6|NA
CASSPSKGSGANVLTF
TGTGCCAGCAGCCCCTCCAAGGGATCTGGGGCCAACGTCCTGACTTTC
>TRBV28|NA|TRBJ2-1|NA
CASSLKGAGRRNNEQFF
TGTGCCAGCAGTTTAAAGGGGGCGGGACGGAGAAACAATGAGCAGTTCTTC
>TRBV7-3|once|TRBJ2-5|TRBD2
CASSLTGAGAETQYF
TGTGCCAGCAGCTTAACGGGAGCGGGGGCGGAGACCCAGTACTTC
>TRBV29-1|NA|TRBJ2-7|TRBD2
CSVELAGSSYEQYF
TGCAGCGTTGAATTAGCGGGGAGCTCCTACGAGCAGTACTTC
>TRBV11-2|few|TRBJ2-2|NA
CASSFGAGELFF
TGTGCCAGCAGCTTCGGGGCCGGGGAGCTGTTTTTT
>TRBV6-6|NA|TRBJ1-6|NA
CASSYASYNSPLHF
TGTGCCAGCAGTTACGCCTCCTATAATTCACCCCTCCACTTT
>TRBV18|NA|TRBJ2-1|NA
CASSPGDSGNNEQFF
TGTGCCAGCTCACCGGGGGATAGCGGCAACAATGAGCAGTTCTTC
>TRBV11-1|NA|TRBJ2-1|NA
CASSSGGLPGGNEQFF
TGTGCCAGCAGCTCCGGAGGGCTCCCCGGTGGCAATGAGCAGTTCTTC
>TRBV7-8|NA|TRBJ1-1|NA
CASRPDRLHTEAFF
TGTGCCAGCAGGCCTGACAGGCTTCACACTGAAGCTTTCTTT
>TRBV7-9|NA|TRBJ1-1|NA
CASSLDGSEAFF
TGTGCCAGCAGCTTAGACGGGTCTGAAGCTTTCTTT
>TRBV28|NA|TRBJ2-7|NA
CASSPGRGGEQYF
TGTGCCAGCAGCCCGGGCAGGGGTGGCGAGCAGTACTTC
>TRBV5-1|NA|TRBJ2-7|NA
CASSRDPPEQYF
TGCGCCAGCAGTCGGGACCCTCCCGAGCAGTACTTC
>TRBV27|NA|TRBJ2-2|TRBD2
CASTGTSGRAVTGELFF
TGTGCCAGCACCGGGACTAGCGGGAGGGCAGTCACCGGGGAGCTGTTTTTT
>TRBV7-2|NA|TRBJ1-2|NA
CASSLVLATNGYTF
TGTGCCAGCAGCTTGGTTCTTGCAACTAATGGCTACACCTTC
>TRBV7-9|NA|TRBJ1-3|TRBD1
CASSVAGGSGNTIYF
TGTGCCAGCAGCGTAGCAGGGGGCTCTGGAAACACCATATATTTT
>TRBV4-3|NA|TRBJ2-7|TRBD2
CASSQDPGTNSYEQYF
TGCGCCAGCAGCCAAGATCCCGGGACTAATTCCTACGAGCAGTACTTC
>TRBV6-2/TRBV6-3|NA|TRBJ2-7|NA
CASSSPTRFLGEQYF
TGTGCCAGCAGCAGCCCAACTAGATTCCTGGGGGAGCAGTACTTC
>TRBV6-5|once|TRBJ2-7|NA
CASRDGGMGPYEQYF
TGTGCCAGCAGAGACGGAGGCATGGGTCCCTACGAGCAGTACTTC
>TRBV2|few|TRBJ1-5|TRBD1
CASSERTGSDQPQHF
TGTGCCAGCAGTGAGAGGACAGGGAGTGATCAGCCCCAGCATTTT
>TRBV4-3|once|TRBJ2-4|NA
CASSQEADRAKNIQYF
TGCGCCAGCAGCCAAGAAGCCGACAGGGCCAAAAACATTCAGTACTTC
>TRBV12-3/TRBV12-4|NA|TRBJ2-7|NA
CASSFGQNYEQYF
TGTGCCAGCAGTTTCGGACAGAACTACGAGCAGTACTTC
>TRBV9|NA|TRBJ2-3|NA
CASSVGTVASTDTQYF
TGTGCCAGCAGCGTAGGGACAGTAGCTAGCACAGATACGCAGTATTTT
>TRBV25-1|once|TRBJ1-2|TRBD1
CASSWTGREGGYTF
TGTGCCAGCAGTTGGACAGGGAGAGAAGGTGGCTACACCTTC
>TRBV14|NA|TRBJ2-5|NA
CASSQEWATETQYF
TGTGCCAGCAGCCAAGAGTGGGCCACAGAGACCCAGTACTTC
>TRBV3-1/TRBV3-2|once|TRBJ2-1|NA
CASTGTCPWPYNEQFF
TGTGCCAGCACCGGGACTTGCCCGTGGCCCTACAATGAGCAGTTCTTC
>TRBV10-3|NA|TRBJ2-3|TRBD1
CAISYTRGLNTDTQYF
TGTGCCATCAGCTATACCAGGGGGCTAAACACAGATACGCAGTATTTT